Listed below are T cell receptor beta chains from one sample, sequenced in a study of beta chain features in type 1 diabetes. Generated by immunoSEQ multiplex PCR, the TCRdb table keeps only in-frame clones and is missing some. In the table there are fewer than 350,000 clones, about 20% of which are singletons. Sequenced material: naive CD4+ T cells from blood. All receptors derive from a woman younger than 35 in good health. Each CDR3 is given with its conserved first and last residue. A D gene is named only where the DNA matches it firmly. The listing skips clone size in some rows; elsewhere it reads once, few, many or a size class.

few	.	TRBJ1-5	TRBV7-9	CASSLEGDQPQHF	TGTGCCAGCAGCTTAGAGGGGGATCAGCCCCAGCATTTT
few	.	TRBJ2-2	TRBV27	CASSFRTDPDTGELFF	TGTGCCAGCAGTTTCCGGACAGATCCGGACACCGGGGAGCTGTTTTTT
.	.	TRBJ2-5	TRBV18	CASSPLRERRSGEETQYF	TGTGCCAGCTCACCATTAAGGGAGCGAAGGTCAGGAGAAGAGACCCAGTACTTC
few	TRBD2	TRBJ2-3	TRBV7-2	CASSLDSGPTDTQYF	TGTGCCAGCAGCTTAGATAGCGGGCCTACAGATACGCAGTATTTT
few	.	TRBJ2-1	TRBV19	CASSRYNEQFF	TGTGCCAGTAGCCGGTACAATGAGCAGTTCTTC
.	.	TRBJ2-7	TRBV5-1	CASSFVEGQGEQYF	TGCGCCAGCAGCTTTGTGGAGGGTCAGGGCGAGCAGTACTTC
few	.	TRBJ2-7	TRBV5-1	CASSLEGPYEQYF	TGCGCCAGCAGCTTGGAGGGGCCTTACGAGCAGTACTTC
few	TRBD1	TRBJ2-3	TRBV5-1	CASSYGQGETDTQYF	TGCGCCAGCAGCTACGGACAGGGTGAGACAGATACGCAGTATTTT
.	TRBD2	TRBJ2-2	TRBV5-4	CTFSGGNTGELFF	TGTACCTTTAGCGGGGGTAACACCGGGGAGCTGTTTTTT
.	TRBD2	TRBJ2-1	TRBV2	CASSESRLAGAGRNEQFF	TGTGCCAGCAGTGAAAGTCGACTAGCGGGGGCCGGGCGGAATGAGCAGTTCTTC
few	.	TRBJ2-5	TRBV7-8	CASRGGGSETQYF	TGTGCCAGCCGAGGGGGGGGATCGGAGACCCAGTACTTC
few	.	TRBJ2-7	TRBV7-2	CASSPFTRGPYEQYF	TGTGCCAGCAGCCCCTTCACACGGGGTCCCTACGAGCAGTACTTC
.	.	TRBJ2-7	TRBV7-9	CASSLGTSGEQYF	TGTGCCAGCAGCTTAGGTACCTCGGGGGAGCAGTACTTC
few	.	TRBJ2-1	TRBV9	CASSVTTSSYNEQFF	TGTGCCAGCAGCGTTACCACGAGCTCCTACAATGAGCAGTTCTTC
few	.	TRBJ2-7	TRBV18	CASSQLDNEQYF	TGTGCCAGCTCCCAACTAGACAACGAGCAGTACTTC
.	.	TRBJ1-2	TRBV30	CAWISGVHPNGYTF	TGTGCCTGGATTTCCGGTGTTCACCCTAATGGCTACACCTTC
.	TRBD2	TRBJ2-1	TRBV12-5	CASGLGLAGTYNEQFF	TGTGCTAGTGGTCTAGGACTAGCGGGAACCTACAATGAGCAGTTCTTC
few	TRBD1	TRBJ2-1	TRBV27	CASSPRTGYNEQFF	TGTGCCAGCAGTCCAAGGACAGGTTACAATGAGCAGTTCTTC
.	.	TRBJ2-1	TRBV7-6	CASSSGEGEQFF	TGTGCCAGCAGCTCAGGGGAGGGTGAGCAGTTCTTC
.	.	TRBJ1-1	TRBV4-3	CASSQDGGVITEAFF	TGCGCCAGCAGCCAAGATGGAGGGGTTATCACTGAAGCTTTCTTT
.	.	TRBJ2-1	TRBV2	CAIAGDNSYNEQFF	TGTGCCATTGCCGGGGACAACTCCTACAATGAGCAGTTCTTC
.	.	TRBJ1-5	TRBV18	CASSPPSGNQPQHF	TGTGCCAGCTCACCACCCAGCGGCAATCAGCCCCAGCATTTT
.	.	TRBJ1-1	TRBV30	CAWSEPGAGDTEAFF	TGTGCCTGGAGCGAACCGGGGGCGGGGGACACTGAAGCTTTCTTT
few	TRBD1	TRBJ1-2	TRBV4-2	CASSSFPGTGGLRYTF	TGTGCCAGCAGCTCCTTCCCCGGGACAGGGGGTCTCCGGTACACCTTC
few	TRBD1	TRBJ1-2	TRBV7-8	CASSLERAPWQGAYHGYTF	TGTGCCAGCAGCTTAGAAAGGGCTCCCTGGCAGGGGGCGTATCATGGCTACACCTTC
.	.	TRBJ2-3	TRBV7-6	CASSLVTGAYTDTQYF	TGTGCCAGCAGCTTAGTAACGGGAGCTTATACAGATACGCAGTATTTT
.	.	TRBJ1-5	TRBV2	CASSEGAASNQPQHF	TGTGCCAGCAGTGAAGGGGCTGCTAGCAATCAGCCCCAGCATTTT
few	.	TRBJ2-6	TRBV19	CASSDISGANVLTF	TGTGCCAGTAGTGACATCTCTGGGGCCAACGTCCTGACTTTC
.	.	TRBJ1-2	TRBV7-9	CASSLRGVGDYGYTF	TGTGCCAGCAGCTTACGGGGAGTTGGTGACTATGGCTACACCTTC
.	.	TRBJ1-5	TRBV11-2	CASSLPGPEKQPQHF	TGTGCCAGCAGCTTACCAGGTCCGGAAAAGCAGCCCCAGCATTTT
few	.	TRBJ1-4	TRBV9	CASSTPGGGEKLFF	TGTGCCAGCAGCACCCCGGGAGGGGGTGAAAAACTGTTTTTT
.	TRBD1	TRBJ1-1	TRBV9	CASSGQQGHTEAFF	TGTGCCAGCAGCGGACAACAGGGGCACACTGAAGCTTTCTTT
.	TRBD2	TRBJ2-2	TRBV27	CASRASGRWNTGELFF	TGTGCCAGCAGAGCCAGCGGGAGGTGGAACACCGGGGAGCTGTTTTTT
few	.	TRBJ1-5	TRBV4-1	CASSHTGSPQHF	TGCGCCAGCAGCCATACAGGGTCGCCCCAGCATTTT
.	.	TRBJ1-1	TRBV29-1	CSGEAGNEAFF	TGCAGCGGCGAGGCGGGGAATGAAGCTTTCTTT
few	TRBD2	TRBJ2-5	TRBV15	CASGGTEQETQYF	TGTGCCTCCGGGGGGACGGAACAAGAGACCCAGTACTTC
.	.	TRBJ2-5	TRBV9	CASSVRQQETQYF	TGTGCCAGCAGCGTTCGACAGCAAGAGACCCAGTACTTC
.	.	TRBJ1-5	TRBV6-6	CASSFRGIGNQPQHF	TGTGCCAGCAGTTTTAGAGGGATTGGGAATCAGCCCCAGCATTTT
few	.	TRBJ1-5	TRBV29-1	CSAGGGAPNQPQHF	TGCAGCGCCGGTGGGGGGGCCCCCAATCAGCCCCAGCATTTT
few	.	TRBJ2-7	TRBV5-4	CASSLGPREQYF	TGTGCCAGCAGCTTAGGCCCGCGGGAGCAGTACTTC
once	.	TRBJ2-3	TRBV7-3	CASSLWRTDTQYF	TGTGCCAGCAGCTTATGGCGCACAGATACGCAGTATTTT
few	.	TRBJ2-3	TRBV10-3	CASGTDTQYF	TGTGCCTCAGGAACAGATACGCAGTATTTT
.	.	TRBJ2-3	TRBV5-1	CASSQSDRPSTDTQYF	TGCGCCAGCAGCCAGTCCGACAGGCCTAGCACAGATACGCAGTATTTT
few	.	TRBJ2-7	TRBV5-1	CASSLEGLQYEQYF	TGCGCCAGCAGCTTGGAGGGACTGCAGTACGAGCAGTACTTC
few	TRBD1	TRBJ2-5	TRBV5-1	CASSRPGQGAETQYF	TGCGCCAGCAGCAGACCGGGACAGGGGGCGGAGACCCAGTACTTC
.	.	TRBJ2-7	TRBV27	CASSLRPGYYEQYF	TGTGCCAGCAGTTTACGACCAGGCTACTACGAGCAGTACTTC
.	TRBD1	TRBJ1-2	TRBV5-1	CASSVGTAETYGYTF	TGCGCCAGCAGCGTTGGGACAGCTGAGACCTATGGCTACACCTTC
.	.	TRBJ2-2	TRBV7-9	CASSLGAAVTRTGELFF	TGTGCCAGCAGCTTAGGGGCCGCCGTCACTCGCACCGGGGAGCTGTTTTTT
few	TRBD1	TRBJ1-5	TRBV7-2	CASSLAGTGNNQPQHF	TGTGCCAGCAGCTTAGCAGGGACAGGGAATAATCAGCCCCAGCATTTT
.	.	TRBJ2-5	TRBV29-1	CSVDKTLGTQYF	TGCAGCGTCGACAAGACATTGGGGACCCAGTACTTC